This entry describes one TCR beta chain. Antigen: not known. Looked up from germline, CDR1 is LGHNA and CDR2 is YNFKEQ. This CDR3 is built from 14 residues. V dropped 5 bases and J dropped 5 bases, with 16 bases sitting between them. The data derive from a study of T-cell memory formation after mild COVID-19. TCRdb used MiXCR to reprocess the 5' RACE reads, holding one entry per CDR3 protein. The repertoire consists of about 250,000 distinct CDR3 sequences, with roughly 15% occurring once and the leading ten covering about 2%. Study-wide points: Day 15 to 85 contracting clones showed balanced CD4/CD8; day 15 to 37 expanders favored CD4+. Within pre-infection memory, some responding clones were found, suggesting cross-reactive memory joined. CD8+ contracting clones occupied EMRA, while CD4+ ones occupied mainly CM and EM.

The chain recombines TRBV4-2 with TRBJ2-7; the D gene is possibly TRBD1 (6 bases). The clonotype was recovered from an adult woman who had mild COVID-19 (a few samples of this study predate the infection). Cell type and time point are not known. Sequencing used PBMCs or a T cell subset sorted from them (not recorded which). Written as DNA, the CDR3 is TGTGCCAGCAGCGAGGGGCAGGGGATGAACGAGCAGTACTTC. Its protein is CASSEGQGMNEQYF.